The TCR beta chain described here comes from a study of blood T cell repertoires in COVID-19 (dated by TCRdb to between 2020 and 2021). For context, the study as a whole: The collaborator samples originated in the United States, Italy and Spain and spanned the acute and convalescent phases of COVID-19. The material from the prospective study consisted of cDNA or gDNA derived from T cells, B-cell-depleted T cells, or PBMCs. The repertoires were made available in a free public database intended to serve as a resource for research on the immune response to SARS-CoV-2. Where HLA class I and class II types were available, the types were taken from metadata supplied by the sample provider, not from assay-based typing. Samples were obtained from the ongoing ImmuneRACE study (first 160 participants) and from about 1,300 subjects provided by 6 global collaborators. Nearly every sample came with metadata listing a de-identified subject ID, COVID-19 status, age in years and sex. Subjects who had been exposed to COVID-19, were actively infected with it, or had recovered from it provided the deeply sampled blood TCRbeta repertoires that made up the dataset.

Notes on this clone: Its cognate antigen has yet to be identified. The input lacks base qualities; no much larger clone sits a single base away.

General findings and caveats noted by the study authors: How much clinical and demographic metadata was included differed by source and by participant, and the metadata was provided uncurated.

The collaborating institutions used their own protocols to collect whole blood in K2EDTA tubes. For TCRbeta analysis, collaborator samples were shipped as frozen whole blood, as isolated PBMCs, or as DNA extracted from either sample type. Trimming leaves V shorter by 6 bases and J shorter by 7 bases, with the junction holding 6 bases beyond the gene matches. The germline V gene (reference sequence) supplies CDR1 LNHDA and CDR2 SQIVND. The CDR3, cysteine through phenylalanine, is 16 amino acids long. The read is trimmed to its CDR3 DNA, 48 bases read in frame from base 1. The immunoSEQ Assay, a bias-controlled multiplex PCR, was used to amplify TCRbeta CDR3 regions from genomic DNA. From the authors' description of their analysis: The number of nucleated cells in each sample was estimated by amplification of reference gene primers within the assay. To quantify the absolute abundance of each unique TCRbeta CDR3 rearrangement, sequence reads were collapsed and filtered. For each sample, productive Simpson clonality was calculated by taking the square root of Simpson's diversity index across productive rearrangements. TCRdb took over this immuneACCESS table, retaining in-frame rearrangements with V and J assigned. Such tables are incomplete; in checked studies, under half of the missing clones stem from an unresolved V gene, and the remainder is unexplained. The D gene and trimming were derived from the DNA, and the V and J assignments and clone size from that table. A total of around 150,000 clones appear in this sample, approximately 86% of them only once. In total, the top ten clones hold less than 3.5% of the sample.

This sequence was found in a man between 65 and 80 years old with acute or convalescent COVID-19. Recombination joined TRBV19 with TRBJ2-1, with TRBD2 matching 16 junction bases. The sequencing sample was made of peripheral blood. In nucleotides, the sequence is TGTGCCAGTAGGGGACTAGCGGGAGGGCGGGGGAATGAGCAGTTCTTC. Translated, it reads CASRGLAGGRGNEQFF.